Here is one TCR beta chain with its context. Its specificity is unknown. Donors included only healthy HIV-negative adults lacking recent acute infections or vaccinations. CD8 memory pooled CD45RO+ cells and CCR7-negative CD45RA+ TemRA cells. This table comes from immunoSEQ multiplex PCR, and its TCRdb copy is limited to in-frame clones, with some not included. The data hold around 690,000 clones, with roughly 88% observed a single time. CDR1 and CDR2 from the germline V gene are SGHAT and FQNNGV. This CDR3 contains 16 residues. The ends were cut back, 7 bases at V and 4 bases at J, with 19 bases in the middle. This sample is drawn from a study of shared clonotypes between healthy human individuals. Study results and limitations: In general, naive subsets displayed greater estimated richness than memory subsets did.

The TCR originated in a man aged 18 to 29 in good health. Some clones in this sample may be carry-over from other donors' samples. This chain connects TRBV11-2 to TRBJ2-2; perhaps D is TRBD1 or TRBD2 (7 bases each). The sequencing sample was made of memory CD8+ T cells from PBMCs. The subset: CD45RO+ cells pooled with CCR7-negative TemRA cells. CDR3 nucleotides: TGTGCCAGCACCCGGGGGGACAGAGCAACCACCGGGGAGCTGTTTTTT. Amino acids: CASTRGDRATTGELFF. The full variable domain, completed using reference TRBV11-2 and TRBJ2-2, is EAGVAQSPRYKIIEKRQSVAFWCNPISGHATLYWYQQILGQGPKLLIQFQNNGVVDDSQLPKDRFSAERLKGVDSTLKIQPAKLEDSAVYLCASTRGDRATTGELFFGEGSRLTVL.